This T cell receptor (beta chain) was sequenced for a study of T-cell reconstitution after alpha-beta-depleted transplantation in children. There are a few counts of this clonotype. For TCRbeta, the library was prepared with unique molecular identifiers. TCRdb reprocessed the PCR reads via MiXCR and lists one record per CDR3 protein. Altogether approximately 400,000 distinct CDR3 sequences are present, under 13% being singletons, with the ten largest covering 4.5% to 7%. The sequence derives from a human donor who donated a stem cell graft to a child with acute myeloid leukemia. Sequencing used PBMCs from the stem cell graft donor, obtained from the stem cell graft.

CDR3 loop: CASSMGQGYEKLFF. The CDR3 DNA reads TGTGCCAGCAGCATGGGACAGGGTTATGAAAAACTGTTTTTT. V is TRBV7-8 and J is TRBJ1-4; 9 bases line up with TRBD1. CDR3 length: 14 residues. Germline values: CDR1 SGHVS, CDR2 FQNEAQ. The J segment lost 6 bases and the V segment lost 5 bases, leaving 4 bases of the junction unmatched.